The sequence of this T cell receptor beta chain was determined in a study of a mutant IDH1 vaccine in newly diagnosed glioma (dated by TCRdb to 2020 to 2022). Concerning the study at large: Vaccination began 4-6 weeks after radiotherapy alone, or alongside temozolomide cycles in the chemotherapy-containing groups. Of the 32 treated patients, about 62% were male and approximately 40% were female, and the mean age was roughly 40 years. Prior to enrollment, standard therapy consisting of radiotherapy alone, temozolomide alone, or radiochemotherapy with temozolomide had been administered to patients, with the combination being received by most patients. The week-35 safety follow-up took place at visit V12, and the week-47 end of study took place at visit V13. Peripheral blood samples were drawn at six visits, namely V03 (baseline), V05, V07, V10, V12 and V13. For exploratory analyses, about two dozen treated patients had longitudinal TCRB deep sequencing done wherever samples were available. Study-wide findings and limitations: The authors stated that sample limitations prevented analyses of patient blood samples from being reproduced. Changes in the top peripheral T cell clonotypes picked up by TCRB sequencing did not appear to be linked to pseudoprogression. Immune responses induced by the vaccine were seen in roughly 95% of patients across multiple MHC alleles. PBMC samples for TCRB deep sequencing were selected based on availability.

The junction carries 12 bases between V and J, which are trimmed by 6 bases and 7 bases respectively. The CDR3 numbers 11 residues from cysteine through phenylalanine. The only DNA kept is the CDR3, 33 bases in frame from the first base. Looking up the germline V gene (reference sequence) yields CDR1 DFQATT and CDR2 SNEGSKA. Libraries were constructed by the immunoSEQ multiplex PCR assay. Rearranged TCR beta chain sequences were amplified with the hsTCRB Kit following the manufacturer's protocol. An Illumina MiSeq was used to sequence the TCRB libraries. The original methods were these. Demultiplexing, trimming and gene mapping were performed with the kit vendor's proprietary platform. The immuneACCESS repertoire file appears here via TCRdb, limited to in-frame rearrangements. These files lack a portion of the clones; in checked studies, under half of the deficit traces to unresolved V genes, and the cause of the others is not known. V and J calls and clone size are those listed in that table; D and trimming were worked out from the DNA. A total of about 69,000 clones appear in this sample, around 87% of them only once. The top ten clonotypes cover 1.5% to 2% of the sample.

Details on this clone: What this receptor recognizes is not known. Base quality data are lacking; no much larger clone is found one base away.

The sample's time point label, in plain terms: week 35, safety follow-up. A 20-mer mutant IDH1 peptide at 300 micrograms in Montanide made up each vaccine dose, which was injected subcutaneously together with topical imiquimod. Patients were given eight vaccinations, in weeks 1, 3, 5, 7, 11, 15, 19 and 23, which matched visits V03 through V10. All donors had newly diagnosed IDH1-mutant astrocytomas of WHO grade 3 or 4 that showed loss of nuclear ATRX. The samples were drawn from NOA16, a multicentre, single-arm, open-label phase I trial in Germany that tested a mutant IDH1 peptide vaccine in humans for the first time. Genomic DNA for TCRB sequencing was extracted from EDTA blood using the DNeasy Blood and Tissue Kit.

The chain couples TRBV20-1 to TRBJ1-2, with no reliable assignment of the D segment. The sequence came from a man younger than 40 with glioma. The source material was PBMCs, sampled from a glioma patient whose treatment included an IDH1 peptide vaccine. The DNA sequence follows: TGCAGTGCCTGGGTTCGGGGTGGCTACACCTTC. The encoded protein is CSAWVRGGYTF.